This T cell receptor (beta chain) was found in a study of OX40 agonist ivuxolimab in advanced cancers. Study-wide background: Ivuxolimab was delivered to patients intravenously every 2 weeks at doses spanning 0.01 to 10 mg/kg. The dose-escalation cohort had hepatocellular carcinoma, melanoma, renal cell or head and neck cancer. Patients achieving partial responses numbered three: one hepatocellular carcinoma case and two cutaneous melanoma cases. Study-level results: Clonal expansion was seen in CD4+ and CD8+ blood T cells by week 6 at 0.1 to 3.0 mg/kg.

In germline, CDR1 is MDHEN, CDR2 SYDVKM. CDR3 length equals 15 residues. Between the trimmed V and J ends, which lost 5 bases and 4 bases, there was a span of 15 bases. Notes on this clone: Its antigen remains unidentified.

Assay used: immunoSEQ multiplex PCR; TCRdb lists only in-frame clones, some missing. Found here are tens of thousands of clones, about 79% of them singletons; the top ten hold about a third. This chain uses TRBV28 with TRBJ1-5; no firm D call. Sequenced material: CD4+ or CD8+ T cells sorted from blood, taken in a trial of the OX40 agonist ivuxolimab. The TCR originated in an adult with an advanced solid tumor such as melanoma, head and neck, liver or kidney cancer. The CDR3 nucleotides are TGTGCCAGCAGTCATCTCCCGTATCTTAATCAGCCCCAGCATTTT. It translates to CASSHLPYLNQPQHF.